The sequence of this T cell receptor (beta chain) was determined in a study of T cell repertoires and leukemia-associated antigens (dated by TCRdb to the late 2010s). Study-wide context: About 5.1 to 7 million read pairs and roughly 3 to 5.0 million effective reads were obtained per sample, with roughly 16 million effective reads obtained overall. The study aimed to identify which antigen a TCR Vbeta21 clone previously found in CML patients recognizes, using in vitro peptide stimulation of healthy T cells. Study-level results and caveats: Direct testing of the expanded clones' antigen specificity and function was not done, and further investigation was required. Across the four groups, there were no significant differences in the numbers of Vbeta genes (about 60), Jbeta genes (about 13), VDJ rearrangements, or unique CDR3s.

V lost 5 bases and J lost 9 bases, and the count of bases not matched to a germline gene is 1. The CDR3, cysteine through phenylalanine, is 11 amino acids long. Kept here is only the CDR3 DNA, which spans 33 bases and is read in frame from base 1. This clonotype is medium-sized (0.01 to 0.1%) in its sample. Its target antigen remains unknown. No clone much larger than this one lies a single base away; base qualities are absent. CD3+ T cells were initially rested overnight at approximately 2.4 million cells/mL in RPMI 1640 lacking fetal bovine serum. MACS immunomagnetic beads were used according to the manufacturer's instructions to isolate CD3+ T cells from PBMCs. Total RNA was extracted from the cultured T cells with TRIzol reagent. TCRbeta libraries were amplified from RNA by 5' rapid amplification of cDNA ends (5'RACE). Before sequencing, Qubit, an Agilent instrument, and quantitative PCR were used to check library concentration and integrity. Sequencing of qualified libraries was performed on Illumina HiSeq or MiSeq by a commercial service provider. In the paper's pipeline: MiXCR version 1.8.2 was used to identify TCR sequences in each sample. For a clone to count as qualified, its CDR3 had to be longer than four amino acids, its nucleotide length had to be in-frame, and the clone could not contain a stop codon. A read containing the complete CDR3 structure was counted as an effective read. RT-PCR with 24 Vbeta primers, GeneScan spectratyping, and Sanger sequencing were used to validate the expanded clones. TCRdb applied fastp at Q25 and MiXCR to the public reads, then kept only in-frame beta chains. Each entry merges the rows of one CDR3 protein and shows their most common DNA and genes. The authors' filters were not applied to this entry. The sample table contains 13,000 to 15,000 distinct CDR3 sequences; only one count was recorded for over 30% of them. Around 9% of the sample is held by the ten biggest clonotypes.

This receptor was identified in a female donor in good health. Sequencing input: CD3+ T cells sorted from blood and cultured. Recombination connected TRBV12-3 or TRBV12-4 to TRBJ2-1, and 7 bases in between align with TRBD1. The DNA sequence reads TGTGCCAGCAGTCGACAGGGTGAGCAGTTCTTC. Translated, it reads CASSRQGEQFF.